The next 21 T cell receptor beta chains were all read from a single sample in a study of beta chain features in type 1 diabetes. Since all of the isolated RNA was reverse transcribed, expressed TCRB transcripts were what got sequenced. Some clones are missing from TCRdb's copy, which holds only in-frame ones; the method was immunoSEQ multiplex PCR. This sample has 200,000 to 250,000 clones, with roughly a tenth found just once. The sequencing input was central memory CD4+ T cells from blood. These receptors originate from a young man in good health.

This clone has more than one count but fewer than ten. The chain is built from TRBV11-2 and TRBJ2-3; 9 bases are shared with TRBD2. Germline-derived CDR1 and CDR2 are SGHAT and FQNNGV. V gave up 7 bases and J gave up 5 bases; unmatched junction bases: 13. The length of the CDR3 is 16 residues. The chain's CDR3 is CASTPLVGGREDTQYF. The CDR3 bases are TGTGCCAGCACCCCGTTGGTTGGCGGGAGGGAAGATACGCAGTATTTT.

The chain couples TRBV30 to TRBJ1-1, with 7 bases aligning to TRBD1. This CDR3 has 14 amino acids. V shed 6 bases, J shed 4 bases, and the junction held 11 bases outside the gene matches. Germline values: CDR1 GTSNPN, CDR2 SVGIG (reference sequence). The CDR3 reads CACILTGFGTEAFF. DNA for the CDR3: TGTGCCTGCATACTGACAGGGTTTGGCACTGAAGCTTTCTTT.

This clone was observed a few times. The rearrangement joins TRBV5-4 to TRBJ1-1; weak D call: TRBD1 (6 bases). Germline-derived CDR1 and CDR2 are SGHNT and YYREEE (reference sequence). Between the trimmed V and J ends, which lost 4 bases and 2 bases, there was a span of 15 bases. The CDR3 totals 15 residues. CDR3 protein: CASSISTGLNTEAFF. The CDR3, as DNA: TGTGCCAGCAGCATATCTACAGGGCTAAACACTGAAGCTTTCTTT.

This clone was seen more than once but under ten times. This chain joins TRBV5-4 and TRBJ2-1, with D possibly matching TRBD2 (6 bases). The CDR3 totals 14 residues. The germline CDR1 and CDR2 sequences are SGHNT and YYREEE (reference sequence). The V end lost 6 bases, the J end lost 9 bases, and 19 bases lay between the germline ends. The CDR3 is CASTLRASEGEQFF. The CDR3 DNA reads TGTGCCAGCACCCTCAGGGCTAGCGAGGGTGAGCAGTTCTTC.

This clone has more than one count but fewer than ten. The rearrangement links TRBV29-1 to TRBJ2-7; D not resolved. The CDR3 runs to 12 residues. Germline V CDR1 and CDR2: SQVTM, ANQGSEA. The V gene lost 4 bases and the J gene lost 1 base, with 8 bases spanning the gap. Here the CDR3 DNA reads TGCAGCGTTGCATTCAGTTCCTACGAGCAGTACTTC. Encoded protein: CSVAFSSYEQYF.

This clone was recorded at least ten times. The chain is built from TRBV14 and TRBJ2-2; TRBD2 aligns across 9 bases. There are 15 residues in the CDR3. CDR1 SGHDN and CDR2 FVKESK come from the germline V gene. V lost 1 base, J lost 4 bases, and 1 base stayed unmatched. The CDR3 DNA reads TGTGCCAGCAGCCAAGCACTAGCGGGCACCGGGGAGCTGTTTTTT. Translating gives CASSQALAGTGELFF.

The J gene is TRBJ1-1, the V gene TRBV14; 7 bases match TRBD1. CDR3 size: 12 residues. V gave up 6 bases and J gave up 7 bases; unmatched junction bases: 5. Per germline, CDR1 SGHDN and CDR2 FVKESK. The CDR3 loop reads CASRQGGNEAFF. The CDR3 DNA sequence: TGTGCCAGCAGGCAGGGGGGGAATGAAGCTTTCTTT.

This chain connects TRBV5-6 to TRBJ2-3, with 10 bases aligning to TRBD2. This CDR3 spans 13 amino acids. V trimming: 7 bases; J trimming: 6 bases; junction bases outside the gene matches: 5. The germline gives CDR1 SGHDT, CDR2 YYEEEE. The CDR3 spells CASSSGSEDTQYF. The DNA for the CDR3 is TGTGCCAGCTCTAGCGGGAGTGAGGATACGCAGTATTTT.

The rearrangement links TRBV30 to TRBJ1-2; TRBD1 agrees at 8 bases. CDR1 is GTSNPN and CDR2 is SVGIG in the germline V gene (reference sequence). CDR3 length: 15 residues. V lost 2 bases, J lost 4 bases, and 9 bases stayed unmatched. The CDR3 protein is CAWSPRDRTSYGYTF. CDR3 sequence (DNA): TGTGCCTGGAGTCCCCGGGACAGGACAAGCTATGGCTACACCTTC.

This clone came up a few times. The chain employs TRBV7-2 and TRBJ2-3; 9 bases fit TRBD2. V lost 5 bases to trimming and J lost 3 bases; unmatched junction nucleotides: 6. CDR3 size: 15 residues. Germline V gene lookup returns CDR1 SGHTA and CDR2 FQGNSA. The CDR3 DNA reads as TGTGCCAGCAGCAAGACTAGCGGAGGTACAGATACGCAGTATTTT. This sequence encodes CASSKTSGGTDTQYF. Full variable domain (outside the CDR3, taken from reference TRBV7-2 and TRBJ2-3): GAGVSQSPSNKVTEKGKDVELRCDPISGHTALYWYRQSLGQGLEFLIYFQGNSAPDKSGLPSDRFSAERTGGSVSTLTIQRTQQEDSAVYLCASSKTSGGTDTQYFGPGTRLTVL.

The rearrangement joins TRBV6-6 to TRBJ1-2; D not resolved. Looked up from germline, CDR1 is MNHNY and CDR2 is SVGAGI (reference sequence). The V and J ends lost 5 bases and 0 bases respectively, with 4 bases between them. CDR3 length: 12 amino acids. CDR3 sequence: CASSPTNYGYTF. The CDR3 coding sequence is TGTGCCAGCAGTCCGACTAACTATGGCTACACCTTC.

The rearrangement links TRBV14 to TRBJ2-5; D uncertain. The CDR3 has 14 residues. The germline V gene has CDR1 SGHDN and CDR2 FVKESK. Trimming took 1 base from V and 7 from J, leaving 13 bases between them. CDR3 residues: CASSQGFPVGTQYF. CDR3 bases: TGTGCCAGCAGCCAAGGCTTCCCGGTGGGGACCCAGTACTTC.

The chain links TRBV11-3 to TRBJ2-5; the D gene could be TRBD1 or TRBD2 (5 bases each). CDR3 length: 14 amino acids. Germline CDR1 reads SGHNT; CDR2 reads YENEEA. The V and J ends lost 5 bases and 5 bases respectively, with 15 bases between them. The CDR3 is CASSRGLGRETQYF. The DNA for the CDR3 is TGTGCCAGCAGCCGAGGTCTGGGACGGGAGACCCAGTACTTC. Combining the CDR3 with reference TRBV11-3 and TRBJ2-5 gives the whole variable domain EAGVVQSPRYKIIEKKQPVAFWCNPISGHNTLYWYLQNLGQGPELLIRYENEEAVDDSQLPKDRFSAERLKGVDSTLKIQPAELGDSAVYLCASSRGLGRETQYFGPGTRLLVL.

On this clone: The sample carries other DNA sequences with the same CDR3. The V gene is TRBV7-2, the J gene TRBJ1-3; maybe TRBD1 (5 bases). Germline V gene data show CDR1 as SGHTA and CDR2 as FQGNSA. Trimming removed 5 bases from V and 0 bases from J, with 11 bases in between. The length of the CDR3 is 15 residues. CDR3 sequence: CASSPGPSSGNTIYF. CDR3 in DNA: TGTGCCAGCAGCCCAGGGCCAAGCTCTGGAAACACCATATATTTT.

This chain links TRBV30 with TRBJ1-4; possibly TRBD1 for D (5 bases). Germline V lookup: CDR1 GTSNPN, CDR2 SVGIG (reference sequence). Trimming cost V 1 base and J 3 bases, with 12 bases left between them. The CDR3 consists of 15 residues. The CDR3 reads CAWSAGDGPNEKLFF. CDR3 DNA: TGTGCCTGGAGTGCCGGGGACGGCCCTAATGAAAAACTGTTTTTT.

Many counts were recorded for this clone. V usage is TRBV5-6 and J usage is TRBJ2-5; 8 nucleotides align to TRBD2. With V trimmed by 2 bases and J by 5 bases, 5 bases remained unmatched. The CDR3 runs 14 residues. Germline lookup yields CDR1 SGHDT and CDR2 YYEEEE. The CDR3 DNA follows: TGTGCCAGCAGCTTTACTAGCGGAGGGGAGACCCAGTACTTC. Translated, it gives CASSFTSGGETQYF.

This clone showed up just a few times. This chain connects TRBV7-3 to TRBJ1-1, with D possibly matching TRBD1 (6 bases). The CDR3 extends over 15 amino acids. Trimming cost V 5 bases and J 1 base, with 14 bases left between them. CDR1 SGHTA and CDR2 FQGTGA come from the germline V gene. The CDR3 nucleotides are TGTGCCAGCAGCCCCCCGGGGGGGGCGAACACTGAAGCTTTCTTT. It specifies CASSPPGGANTEAFF.

To note about this clone: Other DNA variants within this sample encode the same CDR3. The rearrangement joins TRBV30 to TRBJ2-3; 15 bases agree with TRBD2. Germline CDR1 reads GTSNPN; CDR2 reads SVGIG (reference sequence). CDR3 size: 15 residues. V trimming: 3 bases; J trimming: 9 bases; junction bases outside the gene matches: 7. The CDR3, as DNA: TGTGCCTGGAGGCGGGGACTAGCGGGAGGAGGGACGCAGTATTTT. Its translation: CAWRRGLAGGGTQYF. The full variable domain, completed using reference TRBV30 and TRBJ2-3, is SQTIHQWPATLVQPVGSPLSLECTVEGTSNPNLYWYRQAAGRGLQLLFYSVGIGQISSEVPQNLSASRPQDRQFILSSKKLLLSDSGFYLCAWRRGLAGGGTQYFGPGTRLTVL.

The chain links TRBV11-3 to TRBJ2-7, with TRBD1 as a possible D gene (6 bases). V was trimmed by 4 bases and J by 2 bases, leaving 12 bases between them. This CDR3 has 14 amino acids. CDR1 SGHNT and CDR2 YENEEA come from the germline V gene. CDR3 nucleotide sequence: TGTGCCAGCAGCTCGATACAGGGTCCCTACGAGCAGTACTTC. It is translated as CASSSIQGPYEQYF.

There are a few counts of this clone. The chain has TRBV15 and TRBJ1-2; D uncertain. Trimming stripped 6 bases from V and 5 bases from J, with 10 bases between. CDR1 and CDR2 from the germline V gene are LNHNV and YYDKDF (reference sequence). The CDR3 runs 12 residues. The CDR3 loop is CATSGPPYGYTF. As DNA, the CDR3 is TGTGCCACCAGTGGGCCGCCGTATGGCTACACCTTC.

This clone has just a few counts. Other nucleotide sequences in the sample specify the same CDR3. This chain joins TRBV9 and TRBJ1-4, with TRBD1 matching 8 bases. Germline assignment: CDR1 SGDLS and CDR2 YYNGEE. The CDR3 loop spans 14 amino acids. Unmatched junction bases numbered 4, after V lost 2 bases and J lost 7 bases. CDR3 coding DNA: TGTGCCAGCAGCGTCGGACAGGGAAGTGAAAAACTGTTTTTT. This encodes CASSVGQGSEKLFF.